This TCR beta chain was sequenced for a study of blood T cells in healthy people across ages. Of note for this clonotype: Its specificity is unknown.

Study-wide results and limits: Long-lived and aged donors differed, with more naive CD4+ cells and higher diversity in the long-lived. Across the age range, TCR beta diversity per million T cells fell in a roughly linear way.

Alongside a J-beta primer mix, a sample-barcoded 5' primer served in a second PCR lasting about 7 to 11 cycles. MiXCR, run by TCRdb on the 5' RACE reads, gives a single entry per CDR3 protein. The sample carries roughly 1.5 million distinct CDR3 sequences, approximately 39% recorded once. The CDR3 contains 15 residues. Germline V gene lookup returns CDR1 SGHRS and CDR2 YFSETQ. Trimming pared 0 bases from V and 8 bases from J, leaving 16 bases between. Each sample yielded at least 5 micrograms of PBMC total RNA. This clonotype originated in a woman aged 18 to 35 in good health. Sequenced material: blood. This rearrangement joins TRBV5-1 to TRBJ2-3; D is unresolved. The CDR3 loop is CASSLGYQSVGTQYF. CDR3 bases: TGCGCCAGCAGCTTGGGGTACCAATCTGTAGGTACGCAGTATTTT.